By sample share, the clone carrying this T cell receptor (beta chain) is medium-sized (0.01 to 0.1%). This entry belongs to a study of OX40 agonist ivuxolimab in advanced cancers. Looking at the study overall: There were three patients with partial responses, one having hepatocellular carcinoma and two cutaneous melanoma.

The repertoire was sequenced with immunoSEQ multiplex PCR; TCRdb's copy has only in-frame clones and lacks some. Here the sample spans tens of thousands of clones, about 85% being singletons. The V gene's germline CDR1 is SEHNR and CDR2 FQNEAQ (reference sequence). The CDR3 has 10 amino acids. V lost 8 bases, J lost 8 bases, and 6 bases lay in between. The V gene is TRBV7-9, the J gene TRBJ1-4; D is ambiguous. This material consisted of CD4+ or CD8+ T cells sorted from blood, taken in a trial of the OX40 agonist ivuxolimab. The sequence derives from an adult with an advanced solid tumor such as melanoma, head and neck, liver or kidney cancer. The CDR3 bases are TGTGCCAGCGGAGGGGAAAAACTGTTTTTT. Translation: CASGGEKLFF.